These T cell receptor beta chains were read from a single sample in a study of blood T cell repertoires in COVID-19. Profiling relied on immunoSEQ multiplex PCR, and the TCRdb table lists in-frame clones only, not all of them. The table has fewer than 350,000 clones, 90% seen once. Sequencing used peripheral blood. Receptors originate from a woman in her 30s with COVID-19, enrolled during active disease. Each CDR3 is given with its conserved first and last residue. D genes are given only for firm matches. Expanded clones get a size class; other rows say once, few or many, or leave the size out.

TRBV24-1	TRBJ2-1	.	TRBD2	CATTSSGTYNEQFF	TGTGCCACCACCTCTAGCGGGACCTACAATGAGCAGTTCTTC
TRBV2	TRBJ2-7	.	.	CASSEGHLYEQYF	TGTGCCAGCAGTGAGGGACACCTCTACGAGCAGTACTTC
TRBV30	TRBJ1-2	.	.	CAWSPQGLGYTF	TGTGCCTGGAGCCCGCAGGGACTTGGCTACACCTTC
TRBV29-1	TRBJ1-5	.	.	CSVVTSDSNQPQHF	TGCAGCGTTGTGACCAGCGATAGCAATCAGCCCCAGCATTTT
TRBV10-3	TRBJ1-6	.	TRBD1	CAISDRSGTGVNSPLHF	TGTGCCATCAGTGACAGATCCGGGACAGGGGTTAATTCACCCCTCCACTTT
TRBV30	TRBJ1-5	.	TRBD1	CAWSGTGWDQPQHF	TGTGCCTGGAGCGGGACAGGGTGGGATCAGCCCCAGCATTTT
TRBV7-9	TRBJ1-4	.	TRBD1	CASSLGQGSGTNEKLFF	TGTGCCAGCAGCTTGGGACAGGGGTCGGGAACTAATGAAAAACTGTTTTTT
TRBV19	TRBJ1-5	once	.	CASSIDLFGDTHSGNQPQHF	TGTGCCAGTAGTATAGATCTATTCGGGGACACACATTCGGGCAATCAGCCCCAGCATTTT
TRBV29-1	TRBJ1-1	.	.	CSVGLLNTEAFF	TGCAGCGTTGGACTCCTGAACACTGAAGCTTTCTTT
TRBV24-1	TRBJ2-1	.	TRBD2	CATSGYSEREVFNEQFF	TGTGCCACCAGTGGATATTCCGAGCGGGAGGTTTTCAATGAGCAGTTCTTC
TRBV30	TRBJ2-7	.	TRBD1	CAWRDRGYEQYF	TGTGCCTGGAGGGACAGGGGGTACGAGCAGTACTTC
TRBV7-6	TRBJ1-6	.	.	CASRRNRATNSPLHF	TGTGCCAGCAGGAGGAACAGGGCGACCAATTCACCCCTCCACTTT
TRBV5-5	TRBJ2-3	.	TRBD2	CASSQNGLAGVWSTDTQYF	TGTGCCAGCAGCCAAAACGGGCTAGCGGGAGTGTGGAGCACAGATACGCAGTATTTT
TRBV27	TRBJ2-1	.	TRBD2	CASSTLPLAGGEQFF	TGTGCCAGCAGTACCCTACCCCTAGCGGGAGGTGAGCAGTTCTTC
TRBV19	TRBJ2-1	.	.	CASSTPGLQIWEQFF	TGTGCCAGTAGTACCCCGGGACTCCAGATTTGGGAGCAGTTCTTC
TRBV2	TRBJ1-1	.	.	CASSVDSWNTEAFF	TGTGCCAGCAGTGTGGACAGCTGGAACACTGAAGCTTTCTTT
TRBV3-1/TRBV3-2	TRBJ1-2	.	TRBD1	CASSQVLGQGGYGYTF	TGTGCCAGCAGCCAAGTGTTGGGACAGGGAGGCTATGGCTACACCTTC
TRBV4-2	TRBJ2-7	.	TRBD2	CASSQAPGGGGLSYEQYF	TGTGCCAGCAGCCAAGCCCCCGGGGGGGGCGGGTTGTCCTACGAGCAGTACTTC
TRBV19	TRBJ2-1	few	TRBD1	CASSFSGTGRNEQFF	TGTGCCAGTAGTTTCTCCGGGACAGGGCGTAATGAGCAGTTCTTC
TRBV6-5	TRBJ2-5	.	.	CASSYTGLHQETQYF	TGTGCCAGCAGTTACACGGGACTGCACCAAGAGACCCAGTACTTC
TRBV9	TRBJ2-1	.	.	CASSPHPPGAPNEQFF	TGTGCCAGCAGCCCTCACCCCCCCGGAGCCCCCAATGAGCAGTTCTTC
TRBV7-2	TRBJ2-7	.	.	CASSSRHLGYEQYF	TGTGCCAGCAGCTCCCGACACCTGGGCTACGAGCAGTACTTC
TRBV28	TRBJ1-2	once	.	CASSYRGSYGYTF	TGTGCCAGCAGTTATCGGGGAAGCTATGGCTACACCTTC
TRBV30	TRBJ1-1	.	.	CAWSRGMNTEAFF	TGTGCCTGGAGTAGAGGCATGAACACTGAAGCTTTCTTT
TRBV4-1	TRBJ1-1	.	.	CASSQDRSGVNTEAFF	TGCGCCAGCAGCCAAGATCGTTCAGGTGTTAACACTGAAGCTTTCTTT
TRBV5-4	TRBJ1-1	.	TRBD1	CASRSRQGSTEAFF	TGTGCCAGCAGGAGCCGACAGGGGTCAACTGAAGCTTTCTTT
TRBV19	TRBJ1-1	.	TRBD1	CASSRWTGKNTEAFF	TGTGCCAGTAGTAGATGGACAGGGAAAAACACTGAAGCTTTCTTT
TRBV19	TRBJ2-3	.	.	CASSIELAPTDTQYF	TGTGCCAGTAGTATAGAACTAGCCCCCACAGATACGCAGTATTTT
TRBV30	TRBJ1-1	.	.	CAWAYLTVNTEAFF	TGTGCCTGGGCCTATCTAACAGTGAACACTGAAGCTTTCTTT
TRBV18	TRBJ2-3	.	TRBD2	CASLAGGTDTQYF	TGTGCCAGCCTAGCGGGAGGCACAGATACGCAGTATTTT
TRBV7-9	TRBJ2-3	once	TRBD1	CASSAPGQGSTDTQYF	TGTGCCAGCAGCGCACCGGGACAGGGTAGCACAGATACGCAGTATTTT
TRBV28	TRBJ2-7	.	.	CASSFSAGDYEQYF	TGTGCCAGCAGTTTCTCCGCCGGTGACTACGAGCAGTACTTC
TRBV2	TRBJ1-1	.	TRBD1	CASSVRTGGSNTEAFF	TGTGCCAGCAGTGTCAGGACAGGGGGCTCAAACACTGAAGCTTTCTTT
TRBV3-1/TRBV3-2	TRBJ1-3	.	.	CASSQKTGQGNTIYF	TGTGCCAGCAGCCAAAAAACAGGGCAAGGAAACACCATATATTTT
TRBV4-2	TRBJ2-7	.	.	CASSQDFGRGRYEQYF	TGTGCCAGCAGCCAAGATTTCGGCAGGGGAAGGTACGAGCAGTACTTC
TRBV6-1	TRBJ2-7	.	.	CASSGARGVYEQYF	TGTGCCAGCAGTGGAGCCAGGGGCGTATACGAGCAGTACTTC
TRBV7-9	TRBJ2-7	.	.	CASSPSLGRAYEQYF	TGTGCCAGCAGCCCCTCTCTGGGGAGAGCGTACGAGCAGTACTTC
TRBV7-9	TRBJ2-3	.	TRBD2	CASSPHSGSWTDTQYF	TGTGCCAGCAGCCCCCATAGCGGGAGCTGGACAGATACGCAGTATTTT
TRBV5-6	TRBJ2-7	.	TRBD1	CASSLVGQGGQYF	TGTGCCAGCAGCTTGGTCGGACAGGGGGGGCAGTACTTC
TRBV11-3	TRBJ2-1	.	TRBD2	CASSLTSSHPQFF	TGTGCCAGCAGCTTGACTAGCTCTCACCCGCAGTTCTTC
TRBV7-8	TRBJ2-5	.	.	CASSFNSQGTQYF	TGTGCCAGCAGCTTCAACAGCCAGGGGACCCAGTACTTC
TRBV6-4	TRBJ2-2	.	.	CASSDSSGSGELFF	TGTGCCAGCAGTGACTCGAGCGGGTCCGGGGAGCTGTTTTTT
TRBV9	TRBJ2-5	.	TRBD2	CASSYGLAGGPGETQYF	TGTGCCAGCAGCTATGGACTAGCGGGAGGGCCCGGCGAGACCCAGTACTTC
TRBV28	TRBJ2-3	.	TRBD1	CASRANPGTGYTDTQYF	TGTGCCAGCAGAGCAAATCCCGGGACAGGATACACAGATACGCAGTATTTT
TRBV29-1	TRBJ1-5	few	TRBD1	CSVEVGGQGGPQHF	TGCAGCGTTGAGGTAGGGGGACAGGGTGGGCCCCAGCATTTT
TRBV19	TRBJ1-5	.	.	CASSIAHIQPQHF	TGTGCCAGTAGTATAGCCCACATCCAGCCCCAGCATTTT
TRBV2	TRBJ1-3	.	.	CASSEAVLAGTIYF	TGTGCCAGCAGTGAAGCGGTTCTGGCTGGCACCATATATTTT